The 3 T cell receptor beta chains below were found in one sample sequenced in a study of Graves' ophthalmopathy and Graves' hyperthyroidism. The sequenced template was RNA, covering the TCR beta CDR3 region. The library came from an HTBI-primed first-round RT-PCR and a second-round multiplex PCR. In TCRdb, the multiplex PCR reads were re-called with MiXCR into one record per CDR3 protein. The table records about 240,000 distinct CDR3 sequences, about 46% of them present only once. Input material: peripheral blood. These receptors originate from an adult man with Graves' ophthalmopathy.

This chain joins TRBV6-5 and TRBJ2-7; 7 bases are a match to TRBD1. V was pared by 5 bases and J by 3 bases, with 7 bases of the junction left unmatched. This CDR3 has 14 residues. Looked up from germline, CDR1 is MNHEY and CDR2 is SVGAGI. This chain's CDR3 is CASSQDRRHYEQYF. CDR3 nucleotides: TGTGCCAGCAGTCAGGACAGGAGACACTACGAGCAGTACTTC.

Notes on this clonotype: Since a much larger clone is just one base distant, this may be a read error. This chain connects TRBV20-1 to TRBJ1-2; tentative D call: TRBD1 (5 bases). Trimming removed 5 bases from V and 0 bases from J, with 10 bases in between. This CDR3 comprises 13 residues. The germline gives CDR1 DFQATT, CDR2 SNEGSKA (reference sequence). CDR3 in DNA: TGCAGTGCTGACGGGGGTTCTAACTATGGCTACACCTTC. It yields the protein CSADGGSNYGYTF.

V is TRBV7-2 and J is TRBJ2-5; no definite D call. The CDR3 length is 14 residues. Germline CDR1 SGHTA, CDR2 FQGNSA. Between the trimmed V and J ends, which lost 1 base and 5 bases, there was a span of 11 bases. CDR3 protein: CASSLGSGRETQYF. The CDR3 DNA is TGTGCCAGCAGCTTAGGGTCGGGCCGGGAGACCCAGTACTTC.